The clone carrying this T cell receptor beta chain was observed once. The target antigen is unknown. Per the germline V gene, CDR1 is SQVTM and CDR2 is ANQGSEA. CDR3 size: 13 residues. V shed 6 bases, J shed 1 base, and the junction held 5 bases outside the gene matches. The data stem from a study of OX40 agonist ivuxolimab in advanced cancers. Study details: Patients were about 83% male with ages roughly 23 to 79, mean 60.

Sequencing was performed with immunoSEQ multiplex PCR; in TCRdb, only in-frame clones are kept and a portion is missing. The sample shows under 70,000 clones, about nine tenths of them seen only once. Study-wide results and limits: The 0.1-3.0 mg/kg partial responders had among the lowest clonal expansion.

This sequence joins TRBV29-1 and TRBJ1-2; 7 bases fit TRBD1. The sequencing here drew on CD4+ or CD8+ T cells sorted from blood, taken in a trial of the OX40 agonist ivuxolimab. The sequence derives from an adult with an advanced solid tumor such as melanoma, head and neck, liver or kidney cancer. Here the CDR3 reads CSVGDSFNYGYTF. The CDR3 DNA reads as TGCAGCGTGGGGGACAGTTTTAACTATGGCTACACCTTC.